These 8 T cell receptor beta chains were all obtained from the same sample, sequenced in a study of T cells after yellow fever vaccination. TCRdb reprocessed the 5' RACE reads with MiXCR, giving one entry per CDR3 protein. Of approximately 450,000 distinct CDR3 sequences listed, 15% to 20% are singletons. The sample in question was PBMCs, obtained before the yellow fever booster vaccination. The receptor source for this set is a man aged 18 to 30 who received the YFV17D yellow fever vaccine.

This clonotype was detected a few times. The chain employs TRBV7-9 and TRBJ1-1; maybe TRBD1 (6 bases). CDR1 and CDR2 (germline): SEHNR, FQNEAQ (reference sequence). The V end was cut by 6 bases, the J end by 2 bases, with 19 bases between. This CDR3 comprises 16 residues. The CDR3 nucleotides read TGTGCCAGCAGAAACTGGGGGGCGCGGAGCAACACTGAAGCTTTCTTT. Amino acid sequence: CASRNWGARSNTEAFF.

This sequence joins TRBV4-1 and TRBJ2-5; D remains unclear. Germline V gene sequence: CDR1 MGHRA, CDR2 YSYEKL. This CDR3 region has 13 residues. V dropped 6 bases and J dropped 3 bases, with 11 bases sitting between them. In DNA, the CDR3 is TGCGCCAGCAGTGTGGAACAGAAAGAGACCCAGTACTTC. Translating gives CASSVEQKETQYF.

The chain combines TRBV27 with TRBJ2-1; TRBD2 matches 9 bases. The CDR3 sequence is 15 residues long. Germline-derived CDR1 and CDR2 are MNHEY and SMNVEV (reference sequence). Germline trimming cut 3 bases from V and 2 bases from J; bases unmatched to any gene: 2. DNA of the CDR3: TGTGCCAGCAGTTTCGGGACTAGCACCTACAATGAGCAGTTCTTC. It specifies CASSFGTSTYNEQFF.

This clonotype was found a few times. The chain links TRBV7-2 to TRBJ2-3, with D unresolved. Germline loops: CDR1 SGHTA, CDR2 FQGNSA. There are 13 residues in the CDR3. V dropped 4 bases and J dropped 5 bases, with 10 bases sitting between them. CDR3 sequence: CASSSYWGDTQYF. The CDR3 coding sequence is TGTGCCAGCAGCTCGTACTGGGGAGATACGCAGTATTTT.

This clonotype appeared a few times. The V and J genes are TRBV7-6 and TRBJ1-4, with D tentatively TRBD1 (6 bases). The germline gives CDR1 SGHVS, CDR2 FNYEAQ. Trimming removed 1 base at V and 1 base at J, with 7 bases between. The CDR3 is 15 residues long. In DNA form, the CDR3 reads TGTGCCAGCAGCTTAGAAGGGGGAACTAATGAAAAACTGTTTTTT. This translates into CASSLEGGTNEKLFF.

The chain carries TRBV7-2 and TRBJ2-5, with D uncertain. The CDR3 covers 15 residues. Germline-derived CDR1 and CDR2 are SGHTA and FQGNSA. Trimming cost V 6 bases and J 5 bases, with 19 bases left between them. CDR3 bases: TGTGCCAGCAGGAAGTTCGCGGCGGTGATTGAGACCCAGTACTTC. It is translated as CASRKFAAVIETQYF.

The genes are TRBV6-5 and TRBJ2-1; 8 bases agree with TRBD1. CDR3 length equals 13 residues. In germline, CDR1 is MNHEY, CDR2 SVGAGI. Trimming removed 3 bases from V and 7 bases from J; junction bases left unmatched: 2. CDR3 amino acids: CASSYQGANEQFF. CDR3 DNA: TGTGCCAGCAGTTATCAGGGGGCGAATGAGCAGTTCTTC.

This clonotype occurred a few times. V and J are TRBV21-1 and TRBJ2-1; the table's D call of TRBD2 was not tested on the DNA. TRBV21-1 has pseudogene status. This CDR3 contains 17 residues. The CDR3 DNA sequence: TGTGCCACCCCTCAACGGACTAGCGGGGGGTATAGCAATGAGCAGTTCTTC. Protein: CATPQRTSGGYSNEQFF.